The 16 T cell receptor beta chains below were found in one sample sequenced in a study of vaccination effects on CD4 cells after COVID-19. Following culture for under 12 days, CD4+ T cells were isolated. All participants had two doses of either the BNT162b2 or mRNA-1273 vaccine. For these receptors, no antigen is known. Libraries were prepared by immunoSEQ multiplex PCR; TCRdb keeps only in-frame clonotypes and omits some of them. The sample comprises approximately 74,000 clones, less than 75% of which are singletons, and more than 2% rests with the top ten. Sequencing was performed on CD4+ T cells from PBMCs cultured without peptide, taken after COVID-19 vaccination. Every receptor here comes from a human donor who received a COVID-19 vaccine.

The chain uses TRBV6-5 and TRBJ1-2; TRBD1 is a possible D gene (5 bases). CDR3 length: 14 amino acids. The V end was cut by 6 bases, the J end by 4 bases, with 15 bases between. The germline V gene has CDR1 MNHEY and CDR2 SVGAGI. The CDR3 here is CASRRNRDGYGYTF. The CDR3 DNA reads TGTGCCAGCAGGAGAAACCGGGACGGCTATGGCTACACCTTC.

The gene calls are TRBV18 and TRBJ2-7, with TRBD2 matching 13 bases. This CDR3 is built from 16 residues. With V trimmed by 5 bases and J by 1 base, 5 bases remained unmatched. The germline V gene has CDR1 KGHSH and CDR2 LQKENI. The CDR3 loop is CASSLGTSGDSYEQYV. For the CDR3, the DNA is TGTGCCAGCTCATTAGGGACTAGCGGGGATTCCTACGAGCAGTACGTC.

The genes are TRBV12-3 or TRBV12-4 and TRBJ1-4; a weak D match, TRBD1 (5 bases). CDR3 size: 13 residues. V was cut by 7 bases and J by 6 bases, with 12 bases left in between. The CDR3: CASTKGLHEKLFF. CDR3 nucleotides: TGTGCCAGCACTAAGGGGTTACATGAAAAACTGTTTTTT.

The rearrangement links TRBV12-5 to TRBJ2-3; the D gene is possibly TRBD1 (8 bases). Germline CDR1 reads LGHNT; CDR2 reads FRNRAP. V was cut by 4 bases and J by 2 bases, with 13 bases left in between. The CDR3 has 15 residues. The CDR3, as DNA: TGTGCTAGTGGTTACAGGGGGGGGGCCACAGATACGCAGTATTTT. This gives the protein CASGYRGGATDTQYF.

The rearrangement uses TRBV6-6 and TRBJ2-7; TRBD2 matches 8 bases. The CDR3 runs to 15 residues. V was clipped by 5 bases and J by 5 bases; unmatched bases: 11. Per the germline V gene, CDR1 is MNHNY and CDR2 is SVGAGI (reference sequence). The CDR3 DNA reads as TGTGCCAGCAGTACAAACCGGGGGGGAGGACACGAGCAGTACGTC. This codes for CASSTNRGGGHEQYV.

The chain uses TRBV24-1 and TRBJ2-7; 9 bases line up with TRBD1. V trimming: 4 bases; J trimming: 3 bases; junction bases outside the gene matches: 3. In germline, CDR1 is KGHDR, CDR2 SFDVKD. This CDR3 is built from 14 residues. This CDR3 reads CATSEGDRVYEQYV. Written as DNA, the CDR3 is TGTGCCACCAGTGAAGGGGACAGGGTCTACGAGCAGTACGTC.

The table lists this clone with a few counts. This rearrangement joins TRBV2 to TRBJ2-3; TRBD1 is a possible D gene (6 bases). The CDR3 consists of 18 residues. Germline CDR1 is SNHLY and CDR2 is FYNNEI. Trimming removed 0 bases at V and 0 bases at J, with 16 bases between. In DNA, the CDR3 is TGTGCCAGCAGTGAAGCTCTATTGGGGGCCACTAGCACAGATACGCAGTATTTT. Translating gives CASSEALLGATSTDTQYF. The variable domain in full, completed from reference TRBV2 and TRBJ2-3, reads EPEVTQTPSHQVTQMGQEVILRCVPISNHLYFYWYRQILGQKVEFLVSFYNNEISEKSEIFDDQFSVERPDGSNFTLKIRSTKLEDSAMYFCASSEALLGATSTDTQYFGPGTRLTVL.

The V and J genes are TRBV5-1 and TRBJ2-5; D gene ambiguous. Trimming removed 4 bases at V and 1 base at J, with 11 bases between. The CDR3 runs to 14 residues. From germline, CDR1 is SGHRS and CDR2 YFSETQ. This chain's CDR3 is CASSLFRPQETQYF. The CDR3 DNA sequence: TGCGCCAGCAGCCTTTTCCGGCCCCAAGAGACCCAGTACTTC.

CDR3 DNA sequence: TGTGCCAGCTCGATTCCGGGGCCCCCAGATACGCAGTATTTT. Translation gives CASSIPGPPDTQYF. V usage is TRBV28 and J usage is TRBJ2-3; D is tentatively TRBD1 or TRBD2 (5 bases each). Trimming removed 8 bases from V and 4 bases from J, with 16 bases in between. This CDR3 has 14 residues. The germline V gene has CDR1 MDHEN and CDR2 SYDVKM.

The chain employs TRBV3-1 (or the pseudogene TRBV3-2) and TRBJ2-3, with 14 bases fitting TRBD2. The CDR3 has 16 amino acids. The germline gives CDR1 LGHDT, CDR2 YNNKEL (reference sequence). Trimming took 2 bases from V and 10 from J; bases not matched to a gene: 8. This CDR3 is CASSQSQGTSGGAQYF. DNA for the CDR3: TGTGCCAGCAGCCAATCCCAAGGGACTAGCGGGGGTGCGCAGTATTTT.

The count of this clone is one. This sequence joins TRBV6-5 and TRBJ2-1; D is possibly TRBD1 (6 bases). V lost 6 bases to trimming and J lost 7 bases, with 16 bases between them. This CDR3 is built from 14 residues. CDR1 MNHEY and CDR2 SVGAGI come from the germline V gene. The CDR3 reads CASRSSGASNEQFF. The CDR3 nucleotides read TGTGCCAGCAGGTCGTCAGGGGCATCGAATGAGCAGTTCTTC.

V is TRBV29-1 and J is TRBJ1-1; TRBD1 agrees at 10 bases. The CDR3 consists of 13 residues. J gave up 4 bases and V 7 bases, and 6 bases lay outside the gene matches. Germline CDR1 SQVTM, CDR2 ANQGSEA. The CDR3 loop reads CSARTGGVTEAFF. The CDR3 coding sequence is TGCAGCGCCCGGACAGGGGGTGTCACTGAAGCTTTCTTT.

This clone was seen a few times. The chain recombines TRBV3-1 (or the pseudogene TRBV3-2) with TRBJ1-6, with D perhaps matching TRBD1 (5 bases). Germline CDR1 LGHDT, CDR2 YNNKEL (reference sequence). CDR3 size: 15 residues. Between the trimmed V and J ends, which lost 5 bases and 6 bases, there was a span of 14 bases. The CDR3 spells CASSTRGGGNSPLHF. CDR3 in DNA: TGTGCCAGCAGCACCCGGGGGGGTGGTAATTCACCCCTCCACTTT.

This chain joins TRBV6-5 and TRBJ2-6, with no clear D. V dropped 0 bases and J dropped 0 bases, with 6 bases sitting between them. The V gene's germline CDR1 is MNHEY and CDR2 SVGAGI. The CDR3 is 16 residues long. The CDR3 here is CASSYSRGSGANVLTF. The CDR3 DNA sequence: TGTGCCAGCAGTTACTCGAGAGGCTCTGGGGCCAACGTCCTGACTTTC.

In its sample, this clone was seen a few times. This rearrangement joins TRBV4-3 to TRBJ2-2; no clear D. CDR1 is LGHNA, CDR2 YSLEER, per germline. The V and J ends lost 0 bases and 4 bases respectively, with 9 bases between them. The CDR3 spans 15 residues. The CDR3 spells CASSQDRIGTGELFF. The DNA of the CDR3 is TGCGCCAGCAGCCAAGATCGGATCGGCACCGGGGAGCTGTTTTTT.

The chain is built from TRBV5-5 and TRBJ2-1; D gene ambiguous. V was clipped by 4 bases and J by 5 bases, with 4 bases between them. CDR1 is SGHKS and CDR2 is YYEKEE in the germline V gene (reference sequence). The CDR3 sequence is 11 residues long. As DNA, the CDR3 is TGTGCCAGCAGCAAGAACAATGAGCAGTTCTTC. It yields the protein CASSKNNEQFF.